Shown below are 32 T cell receptor beta chains from a single sample sequenced in a study of T cell responses to AZD1222 COVID-19 vaccine. Data came from immunoSEQ multiplex PCR; TCRdb stores just in-frame clones and leaves some out. Of around 140,000 clones listed, 80% to 90% are singletons. The sequenced sample was peripheral blood, obtained on day 0 of AZD1222 vaccination. These receptors all come from an adult in good health.

The chain has TRBV29-1 and TRBJ2-7, with D possibly matching TRBD2 (6 bases). Trimming shortened V by 4 bases and J by 4 bases, and 20 bases separated the two germline ends. The CDR3 extends over 15 amino acids. Germline loops: CDR1 SQVTM, CDR2 ANQGSEA. The DNA of the CDR3 is TGCAGCGTTGTCAGAACTGACATCCGGGGGTACGAGCAGTACTTC. As protein: CSVVRTDIRGYEQYF.

This clone is a singleton in its sample. The V call is TRBV7-9, the J call TRBJ1-6; 8 nucleotides line up with TRBD1. Trimming removed 6 bases from V and 10 bases from J; junction bases left unmatched: 11. This CDR3 spans 15 amino acids. CDR1 and CDR2 (germline): SEHNR, FQNEAQ (reference sequence). CDR3 protein: CASSSGDRSTSPLHF. CDR3 bases: TGTGCCAGCAGTTCAGGGGACAGGTCGACCTCACCCCTCCACTTT.

This chain links TRBV14 with TRBJ2-7; D is unresolved. The CDR3 is 11 residues long. Germline V gene lookup returns CDR1 SGHDN and CDR2 FVKESK. Trimming took off 0 bases at V and 3 bases at J, with 0 bases between the two ends. CDR3: CASSQDYEQYF. CDR3 DNA sequence: TGTGCCAGCAGCCAAGACTACGAGCAGTACTTC.

To note about this clone: A junction boundary mismatches the germline segment, possibly from a read error. V and J are TRBV4-1 and TRBJ1-2; D is unclear. This CDR3 contains 14 residues. Germline lookup yields CDR1 MGHRA and CDR2 YSYEKL. The CDR3 nucleotides are TGCGCCCGCAGCCGACCAATAGACAACTATGGCTACACCTTC. Translated, it gives CARSRPIDNYGYTF.

The V and J genes are TRBV2 and TRBJ1-5; D gene ambiguous. V was cut by 4 bases and J by 0 bases, with 10 bases left in between. Germline V gene lookup returns CDR1 SNHLY and CDR2 FYNNEI. This CDR3 is built from 15 residues. Here the CDR3 reads CASSGAENSNQPQHF. The CDR3 DNA follows: TGTGCCAGCAGTGGAGCGGAAAATAGCAATCAGCCCCAGCATTTT. The full variable domain, with the rest looked up from reference TRBV2 and TRBJ1-5, is EPEVTQTPSHQVTQMGQEVILRCVPISNHLYFYWYRQILGQKVEFLVSFYNNEISEKSEIFDDQFSVERPDGSNFTLKIRSTKLEDSAMYFCASSGAENSNQPQHFGDGTRLSIL.

The rearrangement uses TRBV28 and TRBJ2-3; D uncertain. CDR3 length: 13 amino acids. Trimming shortened V by 4 bases and J by 6 bases, and 11 bases separated the two germline ends. The germline CDR1 and CDR2 sequences are MDHEN and SYDVKM. CDR3 in amino acids: CASSSLLGDTQYF. CDR3 nucleotide sequence: TGTGCCAGCAGTTCCCTACTTGGTGATACGCAGTATTTT.

The V and J genes are TRBV25-1 and TRBJ2-7; 12 bases are a match to TRBD2. With 4 bases clipped from V and 3 bases from J, the junction kept 4 bases outside the gene matches. Germline V lookup: CDR1 MGHDK, CDR2 SYGVNS. The CDR3 is made up of 15 amino acids. In DNA form, the CDR3 reads TGTGCCAGCAGTGCAAGACTAGCGGGGGACTACGAGCAGTACTTC. Amino acids: CASSARLAGDYEQYF.

The chain combines TRBV19 with TRBJ1-1; D is undetermined. The CDR3 has 12 amino acids. The ends were cut back, 3 bases at V and 4 bases at J, with 6 bases in the middle. Germline CDR1 is LNHDA and CDR2 is SQIVND (reference sequence). The CDR3 loop is CASSIFGTEAFF. DNA for the CDR3: TGTGCCAGTAGTATTTTCGGCACTGAAGCTTTCTTT.

The gene calls are TRBV27 and TRBJ1-5, with D unresolved. Germline CDR1 reads MNHEY; CDR2 reads SMNVEV (reference sequence). The CDR3 loop spans 17 amino acids. Trimming took off 0 bases at V and 0 bases at J, with 12 bases between the two ends. CDR3 region: CASSLSGPAYSNQPQHF. The CDR3 DNA follows: TGTGCCAGCAGTTTATCCGGACCAGCCTATAGCAATCAGCCCCAGCATTTT.

The chain uses TRBV19 and TRBJ2-2; 8 nucleotides match TRBD2. Germline CDR1 reads LNHDA; CDR2 reads SQIVND (reference sequence). The CDR3 totals 18 residues. The V and J ends lost 0 bases and 6 bases, in that order; junction bases with no gene match: 12. CDR3 amino acids: CASSIERLSGSMAGELFF. CDR3 sequence (DNA): TGTGCCAGTAGTATAGAGAGACTGAGCGGGAGCATGGCCGGGGAGCTGTTTTTT.

The J gene is TRBJ1-2, the V gene TRBV18; 7 positions match TRBD1. This CDR3 has 14 residues. Germline assignment: CDR1 KGHSH and CDR2 LQKENI. J was trimmed by 1 base and V by 6 bases; bases with no gene match: 5. CDR3 DNA sequence: TGTGCCAGCTCGCCGGGACAGATTAACTATGGCTACACCTTC. Encoded protein: CASSPGQINYGYTF.

As to this clone: The sample holds other DNA sequences that translate to the same CDR3. This chain connects TRBV5-8 to TRBJ1-2, with no clear D. This CDR3 is 10 amino acids long. V was shortened by 1 base and J by 7 bases, with 2 bases between the two germline ends. Germline V gene data show CDR1 as SGHTS and CDR2 as YDEGEE. The DNA of the CDR3 is TGTGCCAGCAGCTTGTTTGGCTACACCTTC. It codes for CASSLFGYTF. Together with reference TRBV5-8 and TRBJ1-2, the CDR3 gives the full variable domain: EAGVTQSPTHLIKTRGQQATLRCSPISGHTSVYWYQQALGLGLQFLLWYDEGEERNRGNFPPRFSGRQFPNYSSELNVNALELEDSALYLCASSLFGYTFGSGTRLTVV.

This chain joins TRBV2 and TRBJ2-2; 8 bases match TRBD1. J gave up 7 bases and V 8 bases, and 9 bases lay outside the gene matches. The CDR3 sequence is 14 residues long. CDR1 is SNHLY, CDR2 FYNNEI, per germline. CDR3 nucleotide sequence: TGTGCCAGCGGCCGGGACAGGACCGTCGGGGAGCTGTTTTTT. Amino acids: CASGRDRTVGELFF.

This clone was seen just once. The chain couples TRBV18 to TRBJ2-1; no clear D gene. V lost 3 bases, J lost 8 bases, and 17 bases lay in between. The germline V gene has CDR1 KGHSH and CDR2 LQKENI. The CDR3 runs to 15 residues. The CDR3 sequence is CASSPGGFRVDEQFF. In DNA, the CDR3 is TGTGCCAGCTCACCTGGCGGCTTTCGGGTCGATGAGCAGTTCTTC.

The V gene is TRBV7-2, the J gene TRBJ2-7, with 13 bases matching TRBD2. The germline gives CDR1 SGHTA, CDR2 FQGNSA. J gave up 5 bases and V 6 bases, and 7 bases lay outside the gene matches. The CDR3 contains 15 residues. The CDR3 sequence is CASSRTSGSRDEQYF. CDR3 sequence (DNA): TGTGCCAGCAGTCGGACTAGCGGGAGTAGAGACGAGCAGTACTTC.

The rearrangement links TRBV5-1 to TRBJ2-7, with 8 bases matching TRBD2. Losses at the gene ends were 0 bases for V and 2 bases for J; bases not matched to a gene: 1. This CDR3 has 14 residues. Germline V gene lookup returns CDR1 SGHRS and CDR2 YFSETQ. The CDR3 is CASSLGGRTYEQYF. In DNA form, the CDR3 reads TGCGCCAGCAGCTTGGGCGGGAGGACCTACGAGCAGTACTTC. Combining the CDR3 with reference TRBV5-1 and TRBJ2-7 gives the whole variable domain KAGVTQTPRYLIKTRGQQVTLSCSPISGHRSVSWYQQTPGQGLQFLFEYFSETQRNKGNFPGRFSGRQFSNSRSEMNVSTLELGDSALYLCASSLGGRTYEQYFGPGTRLTVT.

This clone was seen a single time. This sequence joins TRBV6-5 and TRBJ2-5; weak D call: TRBD1 (5 bases). CDR3 length: 13 amino acids. Germline loops: CDR1 MNHEY, CDR2 SVGAGI. V lost 7 bases, J lost 0 bases, and 9 bases lay in between. The CDR3 coding sequence is TGTGCCAGCAAAATGGACAACCAAGAGACCCAGTACTTC. Amino acid sequence: CASKMDNQETQYF.

The chain is built from TRBV2 and TRBJ1-2, with D unresolved. The germline V gene has CDR1 SNHLY and CDR2 FYNNEI. Trimming removed 8 bases at V and 2 bases at J, with 9 bases between. This CDR3 contains 12 residues. CDR3 sequence reads: CASASRNYGYTF. CDR3 in DNA: TGTGCCAGCGCCTCCCGCAACTATGGCTACACCTTC.

The CDR3 sequence: CASSYDVGQGKTF. In DNA, the CDR3 is TGTGCCAGCAGCTACGACGTGGGACAGGGGAAGACCTTC. This chain connects TRBV6-5 to TRBJ1-2; TRBD1 aligns across 10 bases. The CDR3 contains 13 residues. The germline V gene has CDR1 MNHEY and CDR2 SVGAGI. Trimming removed 6 bases from V and 14 bases from J; junction bases left unmatched: 12.

The chain links TRBV7-2 to TRBJ1-2, with D unresolved. This CDR3 is built from 17 residues. Trimming shortened V by 1 base and J by 4 bases, and 19 bases separated the two germline ends. The germline V gene encodes CDR1 SGHTA and CDR2 FQGNSA. The CDR3 bases are TGTGCCAGCAGCTTAGTCTCCGTGGGAAGAGTCGGCTATGGCTACACCTTC. Its translation: CASSLVSVGRVGYGYTF.

The V and J genes are TRBV5-1 and TRBJ2-3; 15 nucleotides line up with TRBD2. The ends lost 2 bases at V and 2 bases at J; junction bases unmatched: 6. Germline CDR1 is SGHRS and CDR2 is YFSETQ. The CDR3 has 18 amino acids. CDR3 region: CASSLEGLAGGTTDTQYF. The CDR3 bases are TGCGCCAGCAGCTTAGAAGGACTAGCGGGGGGGACCACAGATACGCAGTATTTT.

This clone has a handful of counts. This sequence joins TRBV28 and TRBJ1-2; TRBD1 matches 9 bases. Germline V gene sequence: CDR1 MDHEN, CDR2 SYDVKM. This CDR3 is built from 14 residues. The V and J ends lost 10 bases and 11 bases, in that order; junction bases with no gene match: 17. CDR3 sequence (DNA): TGTGCCATCCAGGAGGGACAGGGAAGGATGGGGTACACCTTC. This encodes CAIQEGQGRMGYTF.

This chain uses TRBV5-1 with TRBJ2-4, with a possible D match to TRBD1 (5 bases). The germline V gene encodes CDR1 SGHRS and CDR2 YFSETQ. V was shortened by 4 bases and J by 1 base, with 15 bases between the two germline ends. The CDR3 length is 16 residues. The CDR3 bases are TGCGCCAGCAGCGACAGTTTCACAAGGGCCAAAAACATTCAGTACTTC. Its protein product is CASSDSFTRAKNIQYF.

The chain links TRBV19 to TRBJ1-2, with TRBD1 identical over 9 bases. The J segment lost 4 bases and the V segment lost 6 bases, leaving 12 bases of the junction unmatched. The CDR3 totals 16 residues. CDR1 LNHDA and CDR2 SQIVND come from the germline V gene (reference sequence). The chain's CDR3 is CASRLEGTGILYGYTF. The CDR3 DNA reads TGTGCCAGTAGATTGGAGGGGACAGGGATCCTCTATGGCTACACCTTC.

This rearrangement joins TRBV19 to TRBJ2-5; D is unclear. The length of the CDR3 is 15 residues. The germline V gene has CDR1 LNHDA and CDR2 SQIVND (reference sequence). V was pared by 4 bases and J by 0 bases, with 12 bases between. The CDR3 here is CASSTGMGNQETQYF. The CDR3 bases are TGTGCCAGTAGTACGGGCATGGGGAACCAAGAGACCCAGTACTTC. Full variable domain (remainder filled in from reference TRBV19 and TRBJ2-5): DGGITQSPKYLFRKEGQNVTLSCEQNLNHDAMYWYRQDPGQGLRLIYYSQIVNDFQKGDIAEGYSVSREKKESFPLTVTSAQKNPTAFYLCASSTGMGNQETQYFGPGTRLLVL.

This sequence joins TRBV9 and TRBJ2-7; perhaps TRBD1 as D (6 bases). The ends were cut back, 4 bases at V and 7 bases at J, with 21 bases in the middle. The CDR3 covers 15 residues. Per the germline V gene, CDR1 is SGDLS and CDR2 is YYNGEE. The CDR3 loop reads CASSSSRTETSEQYF. DNA of the CDR3: TGTGCCAGCAGCTCCTCCAGGACAGAGACGAGTGAGCAGTACTTC.

V and J are TRBV2 and TRBJ1-1, with 8 positions matching TRBD1. Germline V lookup: CDR1 SNHLY, CDR2 FYNNEI. The V gene end was trimmed by 6 bases and the J gene end by 3 bases; junction bases not matched to a gene: 9. The CDR3 consists of 15 residues. The CDR3 sequence: CASRVRRGPDTEAFF. CDR3 DNA: TGTGCCAGCAGAGTTCGCAGGGGGCCGGACACTGAAGCTTTCTTT.

The chain has TRBV19 and TRBJ2-7, with D hard to call. From germline, CDR1 is LNHDA and CDR2 SQIVND (reference sequence). Between the trimmed V and J ends, which lost 0 bases and 0 bases, there was a span of 9 bases. This CDR3 spans 15 amino acids. The CDR3 region is CASSIERLSSYEQYF. CDR3 coding DNA: TGTGCCAGTAGTATAGAGAGGCTGAGCTCCTACGAGCAGTACTTC.

CDR3 nucleotides: TGTGCCAGCAGCTTGGGGGGTGTCTACGAGCAGTACTTC. Translation gives CASSLGGVYEQYF. This sequence joins TRBV11-2 and TRBJ2-7; tentatively, D is TRBD2 (6 bases). The CDR3 is 13 residues long. V dropped 3 bases and J dropped 3 bases, with 9 bases sitting between them. The germline V gene has CDR1 SGHAT and CDR2 FQNNGV.

The rearrangement uses TRBV10-3 and TRBJ2-2; the match to TRBD2 covers 7 bases. Per the germline V gene, CDR1 is ENHRY and CDR2 is SYGVKD. The CDR3 is 17 residues long. V shed 0 bases and J 1 base; nucleotides not matched to a gene: 5. The CDR3 here is CAISESWGGKNTGELFF. CDR3 in DNA: TGTGCCATCAGTGAGTCGTGGGGGGGAAAGAACACCGGGGAGCTGTTTTTT.

This chain connects TRBV11-3 to TRBJ2-3; tentative D call: TRBD2 (5 bases). The CDR3 spans 13 residues. Per germline, CDR1 SGHNT and CDR2 YENEEA. Trimming shortened V by 2 bases and J by 4 bases, and 7 bases separated the two germline ends. Here the CDR3 reads CASSLLRADTQYF. The CDR3 DNA reads TGTGCCAGCAGCTTATTGAGGGCAGATACGCAGTATTTT.

This rearrangement joins TRBV7-6 to TRBJ2-1; D not certain. Trimming cost V 3 bases and J 7 bases, with 7 bases left between them. The CDR3 is made up of 12 amino acids. The germline V gene has CDR1 SGHVS and CDR2 FNYEAQ. Here the CDR3 DNA reads TGTGCCAGCAGCTTCCTTCGGAATGAGCAGTTCTTC. Its translation: CASSFLRNEQFF.